This TCR beta chain appears in the sequencing data of a study of cytomegalovirus exposure and HLA in healthy donors. Study-level background: In an early release, HLA-typed donors contributed tens of millions of unique TCR sequences. Study outcomes and limitations: Earlier analysis looked at TCR beta V segments, and most were productive about 87% or about 30% of the time. It was approximately 150 TCR beta chains that were listed as cytomegalovirus-associated.

As for this clone: Its antigen is not known.

Losses at the gene ends were 4 bases for V and 5 bases for J; bases not matched to a gene: 3. This CDR3 has 15 residues. Germline V gene sequence: CDR1 SNHLY, CDR2 FYNNEI. The PCR employed 60 Vbeta primers together with 13 Jbeta primers. The data were produced by immunoSEQ multiplex PCR, yet TCRdb's version contains in-frame clones alone and is incomplete. The sample holds about 120,000 clones, 8% to 11% seen once. The source is a young woman in good health and CMV-seropositive. The chain employs TRBV2 and TRBJ2-3, with 13 positions matching TRBD2. The sample was PBMCs. The chain's CDR3 is CASSATSGGGDTQYF. CDR3 DNA: TGTGCCAGCAGTGCCACTAGCGGGGGGGGAGATACGCAGTATTTT.